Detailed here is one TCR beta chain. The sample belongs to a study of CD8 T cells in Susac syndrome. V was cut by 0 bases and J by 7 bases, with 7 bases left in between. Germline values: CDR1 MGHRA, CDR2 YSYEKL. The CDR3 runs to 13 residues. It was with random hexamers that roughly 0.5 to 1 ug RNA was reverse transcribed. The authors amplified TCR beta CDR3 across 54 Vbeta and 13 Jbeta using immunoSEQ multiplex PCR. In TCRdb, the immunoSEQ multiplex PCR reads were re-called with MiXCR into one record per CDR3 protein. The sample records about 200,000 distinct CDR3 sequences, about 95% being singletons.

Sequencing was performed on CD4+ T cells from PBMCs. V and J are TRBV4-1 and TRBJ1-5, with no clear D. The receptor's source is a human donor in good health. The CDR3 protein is CASSQDEEQPQHF. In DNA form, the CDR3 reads TGCGCCAGCAGCCAAGATGAGGAACAGCCCCAGCATTTT.